This T cell receptor (beta chain) originates from a study of cytomegalovirus exposure and HLA in healthy donors (dated by TCRdb to 2015 to 2018). Notes on the research overall: An earlier analysis of approximately 550 of the donors reported 250 to 300 Gb of sequence data and roughly 100 million unique TCR beta sequences from about 179 million T cells. Donor age, sex, ethnicity and CMV serostatus were compiled alongside the repertoire data. A later analysis re-analyzed previously published TCR beta repertoires from 650 to 800 donors and added high-resolution HLA genotyping to study TCR occurrence patterns. Approximately 300 gigabases of sequencing data and around 85 million unique TCR sequences made up an early release that covered approximately 620 HLA-typed donors. The aim of the study was to test whether cataloging public T cell receptors could identify signatures of past pathogen exposure. The genetic ancestry cluster associated with self-reported Caucasian donors included 81% of the 398 genotyped donors. Every repertoire in the discovery cohort had been generated on one and the same sequencing platform. In the later analysis, no new phenotypic data were used to find candidate immune exposures; instead, reliance was placed on TCR beta sequences and their occurrence across donors. Both class I and class II loci were covered by HLA typing, at four-digit resolution. Among 398 genotyped donors of the cohort, an average of about 220,000 unique TCR beta nucleotide sequences was sequenced per donor, of which approximately 18% were non-productive. A separate validation cohort of roughly 120 different subjects was used in addition to the 666-subject first cohort. Genome-wide SNP genotypes for about 60% of the roughly 700 donors were used in a later genetic analysis, which treated that subset as a discovery cohort. To decide whether each TCR beta V gene segment behaved as functional or pseudogenic, an earlier analysis of fewer than 750 of the donors relied on high-throughput TCR beta sequencing. Typing coverage differed by locus: A, B, C, DRB1 and DQB1 were typed in roughly 629-630 donors, DQA1 in 522, DPA1 in some 570, and DPB1 in 472. The study used immunosequencing to profile the T cell repertoires of approximately 690 subjects and linked those repertoires to cytomegalovirus serostatus. A handful of DR-DQ haplotypes were handled as single units for association and clustering because linkage in the cohort was strong. High-throughput TCR immunosequencing, statistical association of individual TCRs with disease status, and machine learning were combined to predict cytomegalovirus infection status. Overall results and qualifications from the work: In the study, approximately 160 TCR beta chains were listed as associated with cytomegalovirus. Compared with equally common non-associated chains, HLA-associated TCR beta chains in a later analysis were more clonally expanded and had lower generation probabilities. A further reported finding was that TCR beta sequences accurately predicted the HLA-A and HLA-B alleles for most subjects in the first cohort. When HLA alleles, especially DR and DQ, strongly co-occurred, attributing TCR associations to individual alleles was difficult. V-gene and J-gene trimming of TCR beta chains was associated with a missense DCLRE1C variant in a later genetic analysis, and the association was replicated in an independent cohort. In an earlier analysis of some 540 of the donors, most TCR beta V segments appeared in productive rearrangements about 90% or about 30% of the time, broadly matching IMGT annotations. Cytomegalovirus status was reported to be diagnosed by the classifier with high specificity and sensitivity in both the original and validation cohorts. A later analysis found that most CMV-associated TCR beta chains appeared HLA-restricted, with HLA associations seemingly driven largely by CMV exposure. Linkage disequilibrium might explain the correlated functional status among segregating V segments, but an unknown experimental factor could not be excluded. The only immune exposure information available for the cohort was CMV serostatus. Because HLA typing was missing for some donors at each locus, association tests included only the typed subset. Compared with the roughly 710-donor mean, donors in an Asian-associated ancestry cluster had fewer N-insertions in productive TCRs, according to a later genetic analysis. The authors suggested that the approach could potentially be generalized to other disease states and immunological phenotypes. The presence/absence analyses assumed that sequencing depth was roughly uniform across donors, and that assumption may not be true. Most TCR sequences were observed very rarely across donors, whereas some public TCRs were present in many individuals. Over 15 rarely observed V segments, including chromosome 9 orphons, were excluded from the earlier analysis of a few hundred of the donors because counts were too low. A group of highly shared sequence variants was considered likely to be a technical artifact of the sequencing pipeline. A few of the identified cytomegalovirus-associated TCR beta chains were confirmed in vitro to be specific for cytomegalovirus antigens. In a later analysis, several top co-occurrence clusters were reported to appear linked to parvovirus B19, influenza, CMV and Epstein-Barr virus. In a later analysis, some 17,000 TCR beta sequences were associated with specific HLA alleles at a false discovery rate of 0.05. In a later analysis, the rate of TCR association differed among HLA loci, with DRB1 alleles having the most associated TCRs and HLA-C alleles having the fewest. Only TCR beta chains were sequenced in this cohort, and the absence of alpha or paired-chain data limited detectable features.

The cohort was made up of 500 to 800 healthy bone marrow donors. Cohort members were all nominally healthy when sampled, although unrecorded immune exposures were likely present. The donor was CMV seronegative and belonged to the group of over 300 seronegative cohort members. Each donor provided a peripheral blood sample, and peripheral blood mononuclear cells were used for TCR beta sequencing. Genomic DNA was extracted from the blood cell samples with the Qiagen DNeasy Blood Extraction Kit. The method was the immunoSEQ multiplex PCR assay. For the multiplex PCR, a mixture combining 60 forward primers for TCR Vbeta segments and 13 reverse primers for TCR Jbeta segments was used. The CDR3 region of rearranged TCR beta genes was amplified from genomic DNA by a multiplex PCR assay. The amplified TCR beta libraries were sequenced on the Illumina HiSeq System as 87-base-pair reads. The study's processing was this. In a later analysis, some 80 million unique TCR beta chains were counted across the approximately 640 repertoires, and roughly 11 million of these chains were shared by at least two donors. To remove PCR and sequencing errors, raw reads were error-corrected and collapsed into unique sequences using a nearest-neighbor algorithm that merged closely related sequences. CDR3 sequences were aligned to IMGT reference sequences to assign V, D and J gene segments. For a sequence to be retained, a match of at least six nucleotides was required to both a V gene segment and a J gene segment. Rearrangements were called productive when the CDR3 lacked stop codons and stayed in frame with V and J; all others were non-productive. CDR3 was defined by IMGT convention, running from the second conserved V-encoded cysteine to the conserved J-encoded phenylalanine. The earlier analysis of roughly 590 of the donors excluded sequences that lacked an unambiguous match to a single V gene segment. An earlier analysis of 500 to 600 of the donors classified V segments as functional when productive rearrangements were above 56.7% and as segregating when the standard deviation between donors was above 5%. A statistical classification framework was built to diagnose cytomegalovirus status from the catalog of TCR beta chain sequences. In a later analysis, V and J genes were assigned by comparing TCR nucleotide sequences against IMGT/GENE-DB human TR gene sequences. A later analysis assigned CDR3 sequences and most-parsimonious VDJ recombination scenarios with the TCRdist pipeline. In a later analysis, each TCR beta chain was defined by its CDR3 amino acid sequence together with its V-gene family, and reads without a unique V-gene family were excluded. As a way to deal with suspected cross-contamination and a sequencing artifact, a later analysis dropped roughly 620 nucleotide sequences that were highly shared and had low generation probability. For each public chain, a later analysis derived a clonal expansion index from normalized ranks of inferred template counts within each repertoire. Generation probabilities in a later analysis came from a VDJ recombination model fitted to out-of-frame rearrangements, and those results were checked against IGoR. A later analysis scored TCR-TCR, TCR-HLA and TCR-CMV co-occurrence with hypergeometric tests, applying a repertoire-size bias correction to TCR pairs. False discovery rates were estimated in a later analysis by permuting HLA or CMV assignments 20 times. In a later analysis, co-occurring TCRs were grouped with DBSCAN, and TCRdist sequence similarity was added when clustering was performed within HLA-allele-positive subsets. For co-occurrence clustering, repertoires with fewer than 30,000 or more than 120,000 public chains were excluded, along with 4 to 6 repertoires with anomalous nucleotide sharing. This is the immuneACCESS table as TCRdb keeps it, with only in-frame sequences that have V and J called. A part of the clones is gone; compared with another copy, unresolved V genes explain less than half, and the rest is unexplained. The DNA gave D and trimming, while V, J and clone size come from that table. Counted in this sample were some 200,000 clones; approximately 84% of them appeared once. The top ten hold less than 4.5% of the sample.

This clone appeared once. Its antigen has not been determined. No quality values exist for individual bases; no much larger clone is one base distant. Sequenced input: PBMCs. The receptor was derived from a man aged 45-60 years in good health and CMV-seronegative.

CDR3 reads: CASSYSTNSNQPQHF. The DNA is as follows: TGTGCCAGCAGTTACTCGACAAATAGCAATCAGCCCCAGCATTTT. The sequence is built from TRBV6-5 and TRBJ1-5; no D gene is confidently identified. The germline V gene sets CDR1 to MNHEY and CDR2 to SVGAGI. Cut back by 0 bases and 0 bases, the V and J ends lie 6 bases apart. The CDR3 starts with the cysteine, ends with the phenylalanine, and has 15 residues. The entry retains the CDR3 DNA only, 45 bases that are in frame from base 1.